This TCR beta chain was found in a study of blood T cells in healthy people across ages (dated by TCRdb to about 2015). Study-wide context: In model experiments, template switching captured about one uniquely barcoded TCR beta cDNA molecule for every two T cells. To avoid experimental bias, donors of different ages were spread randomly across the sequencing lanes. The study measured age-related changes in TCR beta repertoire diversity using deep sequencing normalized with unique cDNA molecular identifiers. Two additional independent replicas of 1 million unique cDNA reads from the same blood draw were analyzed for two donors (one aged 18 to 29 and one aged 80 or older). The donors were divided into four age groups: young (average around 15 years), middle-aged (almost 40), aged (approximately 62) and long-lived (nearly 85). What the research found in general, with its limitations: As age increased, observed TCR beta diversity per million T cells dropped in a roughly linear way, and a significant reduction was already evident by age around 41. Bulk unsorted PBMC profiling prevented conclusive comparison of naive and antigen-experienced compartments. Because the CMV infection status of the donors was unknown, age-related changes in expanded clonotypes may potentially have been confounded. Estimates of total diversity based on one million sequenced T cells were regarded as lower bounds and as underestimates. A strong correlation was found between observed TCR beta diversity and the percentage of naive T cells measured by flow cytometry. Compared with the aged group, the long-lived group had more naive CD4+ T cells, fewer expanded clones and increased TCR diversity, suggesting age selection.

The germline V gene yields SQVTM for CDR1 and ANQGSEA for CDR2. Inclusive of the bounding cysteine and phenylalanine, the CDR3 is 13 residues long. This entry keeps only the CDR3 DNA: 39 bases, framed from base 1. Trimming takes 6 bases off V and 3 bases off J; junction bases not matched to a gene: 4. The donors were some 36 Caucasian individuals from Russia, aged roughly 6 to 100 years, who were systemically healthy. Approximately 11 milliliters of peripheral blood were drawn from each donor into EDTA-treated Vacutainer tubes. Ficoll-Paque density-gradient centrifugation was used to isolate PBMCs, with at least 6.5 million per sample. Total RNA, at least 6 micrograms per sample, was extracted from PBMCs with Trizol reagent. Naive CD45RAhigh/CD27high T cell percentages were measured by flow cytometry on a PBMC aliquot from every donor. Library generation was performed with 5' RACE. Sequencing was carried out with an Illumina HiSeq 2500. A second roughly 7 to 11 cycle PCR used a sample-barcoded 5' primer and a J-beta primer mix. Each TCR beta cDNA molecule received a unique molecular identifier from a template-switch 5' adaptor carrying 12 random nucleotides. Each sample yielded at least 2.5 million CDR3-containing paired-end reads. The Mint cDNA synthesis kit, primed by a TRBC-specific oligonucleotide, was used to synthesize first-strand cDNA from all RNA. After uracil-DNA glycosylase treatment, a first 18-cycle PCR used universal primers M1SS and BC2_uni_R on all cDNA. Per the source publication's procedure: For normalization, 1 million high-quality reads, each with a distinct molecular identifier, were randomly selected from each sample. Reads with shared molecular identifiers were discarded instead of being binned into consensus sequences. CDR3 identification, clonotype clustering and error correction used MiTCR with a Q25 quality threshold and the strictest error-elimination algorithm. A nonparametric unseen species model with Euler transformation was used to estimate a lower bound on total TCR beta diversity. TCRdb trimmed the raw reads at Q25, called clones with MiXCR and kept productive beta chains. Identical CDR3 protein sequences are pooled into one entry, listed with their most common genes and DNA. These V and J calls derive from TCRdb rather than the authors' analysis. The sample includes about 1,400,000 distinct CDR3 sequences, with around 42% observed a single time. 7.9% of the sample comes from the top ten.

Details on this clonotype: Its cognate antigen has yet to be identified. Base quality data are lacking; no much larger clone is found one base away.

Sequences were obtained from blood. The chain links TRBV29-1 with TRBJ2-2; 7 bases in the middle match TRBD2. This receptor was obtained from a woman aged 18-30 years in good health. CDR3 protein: CSVQGLYTGELFF. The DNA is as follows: TGCAGCGTCCAGGGACTATACACCGGGGAGCTGTTTTTT.